This T cell receptor (beta chain) was observed in a study of blood T cell repertoires in COVID-19. TCRdb's copy holds only in-frame clones and misses some; the assay was immunoSEQ multiplex PCR. This sample carries about 200,000 clones, around 86% of them seen once, and the ten largest clones take around 6%. The source is a man in his forties with acute COVID-19. Sample: PBMCs or T cells enriched from blood (not recorded which).

CDR3 nucleotide sequence: TGTGCCAGCAGCCTCGGGGGGAAAACCCAGTACTTC. This translates into CASSLGGKTQYF. J is TRBJ2-5 and V is TRBV2, with 7 bases identical to TRBD2. Germline CDR1 SNHLY, CDR2 FYNNEI. The CDR3 is 12 amino acids. J gave up 8 bases and V 6 bases, and 6 bases lay outside the gene matches.